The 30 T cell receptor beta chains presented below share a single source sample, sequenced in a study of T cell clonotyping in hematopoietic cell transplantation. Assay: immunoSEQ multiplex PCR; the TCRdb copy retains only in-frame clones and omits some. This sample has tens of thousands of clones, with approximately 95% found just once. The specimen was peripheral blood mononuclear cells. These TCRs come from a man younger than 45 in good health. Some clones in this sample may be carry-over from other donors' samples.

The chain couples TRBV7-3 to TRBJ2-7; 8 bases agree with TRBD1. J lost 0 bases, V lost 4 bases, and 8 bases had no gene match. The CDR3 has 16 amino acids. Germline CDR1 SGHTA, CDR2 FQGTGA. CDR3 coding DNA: TGTGCCAGCAGCTCCTTGACAGGGGACCCCTCCTACGAGCAGTACTTC. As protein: CASSSLTGDPSYEQYF.

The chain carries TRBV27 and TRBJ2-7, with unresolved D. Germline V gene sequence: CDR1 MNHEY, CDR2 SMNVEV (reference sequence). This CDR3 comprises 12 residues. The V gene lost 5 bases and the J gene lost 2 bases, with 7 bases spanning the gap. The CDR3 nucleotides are TGTGCCAGCAGTGGCGGCCCCTACGAGCAGTACTTC. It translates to CASSGGPYEQYF.

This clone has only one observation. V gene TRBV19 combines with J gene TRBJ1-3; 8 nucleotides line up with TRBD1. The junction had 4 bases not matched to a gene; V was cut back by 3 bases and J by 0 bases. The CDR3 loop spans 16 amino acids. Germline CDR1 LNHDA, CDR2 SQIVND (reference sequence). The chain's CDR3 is CASSISGTGSGNTIYF. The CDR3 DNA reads TGTGCCAGTAGTATCTCCGGGACAGGCTCTGGAAACACCATATATTTT.

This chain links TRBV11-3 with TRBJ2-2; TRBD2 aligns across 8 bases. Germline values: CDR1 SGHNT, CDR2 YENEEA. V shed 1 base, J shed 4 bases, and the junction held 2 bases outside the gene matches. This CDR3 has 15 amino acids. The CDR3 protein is CASSLGLAGTGELFF. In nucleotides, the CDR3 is TGTGCCAGCAGCTTAGGTCTAGCGGGCACCGGGGAGCTGTTTTTT.

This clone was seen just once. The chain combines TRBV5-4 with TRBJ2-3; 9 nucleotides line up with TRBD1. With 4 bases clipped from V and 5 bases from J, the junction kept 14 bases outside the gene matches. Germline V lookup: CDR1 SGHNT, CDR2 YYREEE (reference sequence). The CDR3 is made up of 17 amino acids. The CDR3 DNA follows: TGTGCCAGCAGCCTCCCACCAGCGGGACAGGGTATAGATACGCAGTATTTT. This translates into CASSLPPAGQGIDTQYF.

The CDR3 DNA sequence: TGCGCCAGCAGCTTGGGAGGATCCCGAGGCGGGAGAACAGATACGCAGTATTTT. This encodes CASSLGGSRGGRTDTQYF. V gene TRBV5-1 combines with J gene TRBJ2-3; 7 bases are a match to TRBD2. With V trimmed by 0 bases and J by 3 bases, 13 bases remained unmatched. Germline loops: CDR1 SGHRS, CDR2 YFSETQ. The CDR3 contains 18 residues.

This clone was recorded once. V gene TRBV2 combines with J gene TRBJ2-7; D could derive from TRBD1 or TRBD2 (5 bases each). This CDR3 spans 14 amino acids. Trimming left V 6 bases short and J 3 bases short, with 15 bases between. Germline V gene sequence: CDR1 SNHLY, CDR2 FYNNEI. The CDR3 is CASSTGTRGYEQYF. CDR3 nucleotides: TGTGCCAGCAGCACCGGGACCCGAGGCTACGAGCAGTACTTC.

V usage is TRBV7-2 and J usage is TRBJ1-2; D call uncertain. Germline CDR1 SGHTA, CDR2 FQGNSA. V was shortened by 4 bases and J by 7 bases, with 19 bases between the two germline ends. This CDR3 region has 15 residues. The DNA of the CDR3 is TGTGCCAGCAGCTCGCCCATGCGGCGGTACTCTGGCTACACCTTC. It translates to CASSSPMRRYSGYTF.

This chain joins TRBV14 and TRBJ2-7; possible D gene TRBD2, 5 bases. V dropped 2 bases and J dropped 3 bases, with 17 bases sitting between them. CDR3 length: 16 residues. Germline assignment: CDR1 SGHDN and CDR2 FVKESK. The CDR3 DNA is TGTGCCAGCAGCCAACAGCGGTGGGCAGCGAACTACGAGCAGTACTTC. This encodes CASSQQRWAANYEQYF.

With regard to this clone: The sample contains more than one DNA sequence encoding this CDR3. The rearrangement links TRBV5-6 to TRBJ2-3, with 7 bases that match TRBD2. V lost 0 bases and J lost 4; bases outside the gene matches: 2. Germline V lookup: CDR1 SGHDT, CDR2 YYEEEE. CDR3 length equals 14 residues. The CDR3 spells CASSLALAADTQYF. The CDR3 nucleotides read TGTGCCAGCAGCTTGGCCCTAGCGGCAGATACGCAGTATTTT.

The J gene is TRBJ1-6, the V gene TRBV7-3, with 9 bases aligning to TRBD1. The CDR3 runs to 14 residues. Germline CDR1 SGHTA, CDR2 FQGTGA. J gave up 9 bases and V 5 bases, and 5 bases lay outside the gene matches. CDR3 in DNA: TGTGCCAGCAGCCCCGGGACAGGGACTTCACCCCTCCACTTT. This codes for CASSPGTGTSPLHF.

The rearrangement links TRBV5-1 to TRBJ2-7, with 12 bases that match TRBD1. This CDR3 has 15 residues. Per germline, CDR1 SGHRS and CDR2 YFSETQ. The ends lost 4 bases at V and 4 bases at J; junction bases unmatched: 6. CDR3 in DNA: TGCGCCAGCAGCGACGGGACAGGGGGCAATTACGAGCAGTACTTC. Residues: CASSDGTGGNYEQYF.

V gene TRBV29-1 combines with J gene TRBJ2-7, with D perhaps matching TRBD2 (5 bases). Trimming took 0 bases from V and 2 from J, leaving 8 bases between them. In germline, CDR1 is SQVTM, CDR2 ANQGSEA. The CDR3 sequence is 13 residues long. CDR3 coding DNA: TGCAGCGTTGAAGATCGGGGTACCTACGAGCAGTACTTC. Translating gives CSVEDRGTYEQYF.

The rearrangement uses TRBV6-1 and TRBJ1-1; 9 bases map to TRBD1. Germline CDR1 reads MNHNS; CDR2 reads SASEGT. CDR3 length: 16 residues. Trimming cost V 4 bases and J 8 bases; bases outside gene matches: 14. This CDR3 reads CASSGAKTGGIGEAFF. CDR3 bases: TGTGCCAGCAGTGGCGCGAAGACAGGGGGTATAGGCGAAGCTTTCTTT.

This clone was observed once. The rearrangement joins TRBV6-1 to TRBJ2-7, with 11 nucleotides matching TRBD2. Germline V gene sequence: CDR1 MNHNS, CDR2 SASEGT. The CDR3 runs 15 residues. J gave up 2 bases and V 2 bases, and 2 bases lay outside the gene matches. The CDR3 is CASSELAGGAYEQYF. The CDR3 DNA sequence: TGTGCCAGCAGTGAACTAGCGGGGGGAGCCTACGAGCAGTACTTC.

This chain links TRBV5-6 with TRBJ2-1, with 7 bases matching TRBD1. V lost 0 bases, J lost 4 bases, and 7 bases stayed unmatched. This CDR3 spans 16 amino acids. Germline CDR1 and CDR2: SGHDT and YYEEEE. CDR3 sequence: CASSLVGDRAYNEQFF. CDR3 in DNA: TGTGCCAGCAGCTTGGTCGGGGACAGAGCGTACAATGAGCAGTTCTTC.

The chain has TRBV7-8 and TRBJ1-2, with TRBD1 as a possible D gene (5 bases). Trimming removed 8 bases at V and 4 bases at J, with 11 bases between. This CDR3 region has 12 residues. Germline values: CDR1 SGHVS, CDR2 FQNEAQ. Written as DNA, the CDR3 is TGTGCCAGCGGGGACGGCCTCTATGGCTACACCTTC. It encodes CASGDGLYGYTF.

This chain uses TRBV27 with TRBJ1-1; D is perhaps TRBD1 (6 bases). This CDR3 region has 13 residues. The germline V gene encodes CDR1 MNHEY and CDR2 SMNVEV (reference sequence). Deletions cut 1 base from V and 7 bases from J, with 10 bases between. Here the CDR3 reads CASSLYGQNEAFF. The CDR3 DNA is TGTGCCAGCAGTTTATACGGACAGAATGAAGCTTTCTTT.

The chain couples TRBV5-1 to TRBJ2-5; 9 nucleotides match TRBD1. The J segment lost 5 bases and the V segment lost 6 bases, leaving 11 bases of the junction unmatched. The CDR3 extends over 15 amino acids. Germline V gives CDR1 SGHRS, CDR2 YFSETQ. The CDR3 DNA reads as TGCGCCAGCACTCTTTTGGGGACAGGGCAGGAGACCCAGTACTTC. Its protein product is CASTLLGTGQETQYF.

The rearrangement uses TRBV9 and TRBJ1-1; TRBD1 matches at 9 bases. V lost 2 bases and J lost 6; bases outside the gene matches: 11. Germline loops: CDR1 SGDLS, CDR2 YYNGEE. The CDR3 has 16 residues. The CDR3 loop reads CASSVGTGTFGPEAFF. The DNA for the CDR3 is TGTGCCAGCAGCGTCGGGACAGGGACGTTTGGCCCTGAAGCTTTCTTT.

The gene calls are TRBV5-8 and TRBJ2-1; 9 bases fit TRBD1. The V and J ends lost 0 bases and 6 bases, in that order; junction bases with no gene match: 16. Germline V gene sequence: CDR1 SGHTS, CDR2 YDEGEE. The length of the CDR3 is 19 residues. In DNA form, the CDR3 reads TGTGCCAGCAGCTTGGAGAAAATGGTTGGGACAGGGCCCTCCAATGAGCAGTTCTTC. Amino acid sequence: CASSLEKMVGTGPSNEQFF.

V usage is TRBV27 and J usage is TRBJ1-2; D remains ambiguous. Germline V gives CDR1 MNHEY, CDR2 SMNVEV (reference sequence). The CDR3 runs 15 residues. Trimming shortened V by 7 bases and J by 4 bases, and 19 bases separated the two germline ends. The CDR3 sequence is CASTKTPANFYGYTF. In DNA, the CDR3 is TGTGCCAGCACTAAAACACCGGCGAACTTCTATGGCTACACCTTC.

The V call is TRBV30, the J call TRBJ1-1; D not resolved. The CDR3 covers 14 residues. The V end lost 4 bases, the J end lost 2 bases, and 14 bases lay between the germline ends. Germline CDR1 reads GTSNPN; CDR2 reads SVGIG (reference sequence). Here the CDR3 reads CAWISGNYNTEAFF. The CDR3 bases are TGTGCCTGGATTTCGGGAAACTACAACACTGAAGCTTTCTTT.

CDR3 coding DNA: TGCAGCGTTGATCGGCGGGTAAGAGGGAAAACAGATACGCAGTATTTT. Its protein product is CSVDRRVRGKTDTQYF. V is TRBV29-1 and J is TRBJ2-3; perhaps TRBD2 as D (5 bases). Trimming removed 3 bases at V and 3 bases at J, with 19 bases between. This CDR3 has 16 amino acids. Germline CDR1 SQVTM, CDR2 ANQGSEA.

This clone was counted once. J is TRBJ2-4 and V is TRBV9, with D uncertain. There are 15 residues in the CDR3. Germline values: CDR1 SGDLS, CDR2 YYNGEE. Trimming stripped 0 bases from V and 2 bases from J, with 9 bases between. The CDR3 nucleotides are TGTGCCAGCAGCGTAGATGGGGATCCCAAAAACATTCAGTACTTC. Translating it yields CASSVDGDPKNIQYF. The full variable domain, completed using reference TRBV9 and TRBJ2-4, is DSGVTQTPKHLITATGQRVTLRCSPRSGDLSVYWYQQSLDQGLQFLIQYYNGEERAKGNILERFSAQQFPDLHSELNLSSLELGDSALYFCASSVDGDPKNIQYFGAGTRLSVL.

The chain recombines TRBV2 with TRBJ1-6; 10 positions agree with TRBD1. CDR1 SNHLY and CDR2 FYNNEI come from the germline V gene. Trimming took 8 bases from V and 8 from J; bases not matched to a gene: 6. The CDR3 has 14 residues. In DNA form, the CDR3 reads TGTGCCAGCCAGCCGGGACAGGGGCATTCACCCCTCCACTTT. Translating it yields CASQPGQGHSPLHF.

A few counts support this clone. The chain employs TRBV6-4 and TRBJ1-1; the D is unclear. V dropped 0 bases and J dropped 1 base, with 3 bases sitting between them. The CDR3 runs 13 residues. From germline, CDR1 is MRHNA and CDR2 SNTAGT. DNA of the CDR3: TGTGCCAGCAGTGACTCTGAGAACACTGAAGCTTTCTTT. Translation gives CASSDSENTEAFF.

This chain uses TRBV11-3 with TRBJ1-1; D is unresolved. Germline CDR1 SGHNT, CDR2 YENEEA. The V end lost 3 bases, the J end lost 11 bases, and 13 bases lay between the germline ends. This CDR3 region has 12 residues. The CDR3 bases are TGTGCCAGCAGCTTGCGGGAGTTGCGTGCTTTCTTT. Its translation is CASSLRELRAFF.

The DNA of the CDR3 is TGTGCCAGCAGAAAGGACAGGGGTGATTCACCCCTCCACTTT. Protein sequence: CASRKDRGDSPLHF. The chain has TRBV2 and TRBJ1-6; TRBD1 aligns across 9 bases. Looked up from germline, CDR1 is SNHLY and CDR2 is FYNNEI. This CDR3 contains 14 residues. The J segment lost 8 bases and the V segment lost 6 bases, leaving 5 bases of the junction unmatched.

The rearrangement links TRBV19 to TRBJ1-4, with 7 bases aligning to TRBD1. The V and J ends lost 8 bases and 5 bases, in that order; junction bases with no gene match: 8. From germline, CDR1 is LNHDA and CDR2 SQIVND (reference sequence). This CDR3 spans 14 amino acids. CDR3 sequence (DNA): TGTGCCAGTGGCGCCGGGACAGTCAATGAAAAACTGTTTTTT. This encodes CASGAGTVNEKLFF.